This is a list of T cell receptor beta chains from one sample in a study of cytomegalovirus exposure and HLA in healthy donors. The repertoire was sequenced with immunoSEQ multiplex PCR; TCRdb's copy has only in-frame clones and lacks some. The profile shows 150,000 to 180,000 clones, roughly 74% of them singletons. Sequenced sample: PBMCs. Every receptor here comes from a man between 18 and 35 years old in good health and CMV-seronegative. CDR3s include the opening cysteine and the closing phenylalanine or tryptophan. The D gene is left open where the match is weak. Not all rows give a size; the values are once, few, many and, for expanded clones, a class.

J,V,size,D,length,DNA,CDR3
TRBJ1-5,TRBV19,NA,NA,15,TGTGCCAGTAGTATGGGTAGGAGTGGCAATCAGCCCCAGCATTTT,CASSMGRSGNQPQHF
TRBJ2-5,TRBV2,once,TRBD2,14,TGTGCCAGCAGTGACGAACGGGGGGGCGGGACCCAGTACTTC,CASSDERGGGTQYF
TRBJ1-3,TRBV5-1,NA,NA,16,TGCGCCAGCAGCCCCCCGACAGGCGCAGGAGGAAACACCATATATTTT,CASSPPTGAGGNTIYF
TRBJ2-3,TRBV6-1,NA,TRBD2,17,TGTGCCAGCAGTGAATCCGGGCGACTAGCGGGCACAGATACGCAGTATTTT,CASSESGRLAGTDTQYF
TRBJ2-5,TRBV4-1,once,TRBD1,16,TGCGCCAGCAGCCAACCATACAGGGGGCCCACAGAGACCCAGTACTTC,CASSQPYRGPTETQYF
TRBJ2-1,TRBV7-2,NA,TRBD2,18,TGTGCCAGCAGCCCCAAGGGAGAGTCTAGCGGTTTTTACAATGAGCAGTTCTTC,CASSPKGESSGFYNEQFF
TRBJ2-1,TRBV25-1,NA,NA,15,TGTGCCAGCAGTGGACTCAGGGGGGTCTACAATGAGCAGTTCTTC,CASSGLRGVYNEQFF
TRBJ2-5,TRBV6-1,once,NA,14,TGTGCCAGCTCCGAGGGTGCTTGGGTAGAGACCCAGTACTTC,CASSEGAWVETQYF
TRBJ2-7,TRBV15,few,TRBD2,14,TGTGCCACCAGCTTCCTCCGGGGGGGCTACGAGCAGTACTTC,CATSFLRGGYEQYF
TRBJ1-4,TRBV6-1,few,TRBD1,15,TGTGCCAGCAGGGGGGTGGGAGTAGGGGGCGAAAAACTGTTTTTT,CASRGVGVGGEKLFF
TRBJ1-6,TRBV4-1,NA,NA,12,TGCGCCAGCAGCCAAGATCAATCACCCCTCCACTTT,CASSQDQSPLHF
TRBJ1-4,TRBV7-9,few,NA,16,TGTTCCAGCAGTTATTACGGTCTCCCAACTAATGAAAAACTGTTTTTT,CSSSYYGLPTNEKLFF
TRBJ2-7,TRBV18,NA,TRBD2,15,TGTGCCAGCTCACGAATAGCGGGGGGGCCGGGGGAGCAGTACTTC,CASSRIAGGPGEQYF
TRBJ2-2,TRBV4-1,NA,NA,15,TGCGCCAGCAGTCCCTCCGGGGTGAACACCGGGGAGCTGTTTTTT,CASSPSGVNTGELFF
TRBJ1-5,TRBV7-9,NA,TRBD1,17,TGTTCCAGCAGCTTAGCGCGGTCAGGGGGAGGCAATCAGCCCCAGCATTTT,CSSSLARSGGGNQPQHF
TRBJ1-1,TRBV27,NA,NA,14,TGTGCCAGCAGTTTTGAGGGTGAGGGCTCTGAAGCTTTCTTT,CASSFEGEGSEAFF
TRBJ2-6,TRBV5-1,NA,NA,14,TGCGCCAGCAGCGACTCCTCTGGGGCCAACGGCCTGACTTTC,CASSDSSGANGLTF
TRBJ1-1,TRBV6-6,NA,NA,13,TGTGCCAGCAGTTCTGGGGGGAGGGCTGAAGCTTTCTTT,CASSSGGRAEAFF
TRBJ2-7,TRBV27,once,NA,12,TGTGCCAGCAGTCTGCCGGGGGTGGAGCAGTACTTC,CASSLPGVEQYF
TRBJ2-3,TRBV5-1,NA,NA,15,TGCGCCAGCAGCTTGGACGGGGTCAGCACAGATACGCAGTATTTT,CASSLDGVSTDTQYF
TRBJ2-6,TRBV7-6,NA,NA,16,TGTGCCAGCAGCGATACTCAAGGTCCTGGGGCCAACGGCCTGACTTTC,CASSDTQGPGANGLTF
TRBJ2-6,TRBV10-3,NA,NA,15,TGTGCCATCAGTGAGCGAGGTCCTGGGGCCAACGGCCTGACTTTC,CAISERGPGANGLTF
TRBJ2-7,TRBV6-6,NA,TRBD1,15,TGTGCCAGCAGTTACTCTACAGGGGGCCGGGACGAGCAGTACTTC,CASSYSTGGRDEQYF
TRBJ2-3,TRBV4-2,NA,TRBD2,16,TGTGCCAGCAGCGAAGCTAGCGGGGGGGCGACAGATACGCAGTATTTT,CASSEASGGATDTQYF
TRBJ1-1,TRBV6-5,NA,NA,14,TGTGCCAGCAGTAACACTAGGGGGAGAGCTGAAGCTTTCTTT,CASSNTRGRAEAFF
TRBJ1-2,TRBV2,NA,NA,15,TGTGCCAGCACGGGGGGTCAGGGGAAGAACTATGGCTACACCTTC,CASTGGQGKNYGYTF
TRBJ1-1,TRBV2,NA,NA,11,TGTGCCAGCAGTCAAAACACTGAAGCTTTCTTT,CASSQNTEAFF
TRBJ2-1,TRBV7-2,NA,TRBD1,16,TGTGCCAGCAGCTTAGGGTTCCAGGGGGTTTACAATGAGCAGTTCTTC,CASSLGFQGVYNEQFF
TRBJ1-4,TRBV29-1,few,TRBD1,14,TGCAGCGTTGACCCGACAGGGGCTAATGAAAAACTGTTTTTT,CSVDPTGANEKLFF
TRBJ2-6,TRBV28,NA,TRBD1,18,TGTGCCAGCAGTCCGGGGACAGGGGGTGATTCTGGGGCCAACGTCCTGACTTTC,CASSPGTGGDSGANVLTF
TRBJ2-6,TRBV19,few,TRBD1,15,TGTGCCAGTAGTCTGTGGACAGGGACGGCCAACGTCCTGACTTTC,CASSLWTGTANVLTF
TRBJ1-3,TRBV5-6,NA,NA,14,TGTGCCAGCAGCTACAGGACAGCTGGAAACACCATATATTTT,CASSYRTAGNTIYF
TRBJ1-1,TRBV2,NA,NA,13,TGTGCCAGTACCCGGGAGCTGAACACTGAAGCTTTCTTT,CASTRELNTEAFF
TRBJ2-1,TRBV6-4,NA,TRBD2,17,TGTGCCAGCAGCGAATCGCCGCGGGGGGGCCGTGTAGATGAGCAGTTCTTC,CASSESPRGGRVDEQFF
TRBJ1-4,TRBV4-2,NA,NA,16,TGTGCCAGCAGCCAAGACGACACTGCAACTAATGAAAAACTGTTTTTT,CASSQDDTATNEKLFF
TRBJ2-1,TRBV29-1,few,NA,13,TGCAGCGTTGACGGGGTTAGGTACAATGAGCAGTTCTTC,CSVDGVRYNEQFF
TRBJ1-1,TRBV9,NA,NA,15,TGTGCCAGCAGCGCCTGGGGGGGTCTCAACACTGAAGCTTTCTTT,CASSAWGGLNTEAFF
TRBJ1-1,TRBV7-3,NA,TRBD1,14,TGTGCCAGCAGCCCCGGACAGGGTAGAACTGAAGCTTTCTTT,CASSPGQGRTEAFF
TRBJ2-5,TRBV5-1,NA,TRBD1,15,TGCGCCAGCAGCCAAGGGACAGGAAGACAAGAGACCCAGTACTTC,CASSQGTGRQETQYF
TRBJ2-5,TRBV18,NA,NA,15,TGTGCCAGCTCACCAACGGTCCGGGTACAAGAGACCCAGTACTTC,CASSPTVRVQETQYF
TRBJ1-1,TRBV6-5,NA,NA,14,TGTGCCAGCAGTAGCCCACAGGGGAACACTGAAGCTTTCTTT,CASSSPQGNTEAFF
TRBJ1-3,TRBV11-1,once,NA,16,TGTGCCAGCAGCTTTCTCACCGGACACTCTGGAAACACCATATATTTT,CASSFLTGHSGNTIYF
TRBJ1-5,TRBV4-3,NA,TRBD1,16,TGCGCCAGCAGCCAACAACAGGGGGATAGCAATCAGCCCCAGCATTTT,CASSQQQGDSNQPQHF
TRBJ1-6,TRBV18,NA,NA,15,TGTGCCAGCTCACTAGCCCGGTCCTATAATTCACCCCTCCACTTT,CASSLARSYNSPLHF
TRBJ1-5,TRBV6-5,once,NA,14,TGTGCCAGCAGTCCCAGGGTCGGCAATCAGCCCCAGCATTTT,CASSPRVGNQPQHF
TRBJ2-7,TRBV4-3,NA,NA,15,TGCGCCAGCAGCCAAGAGGCGGCGGTAGCCTACGAGCAGTACTTC,CASSQEAAVAYEQYF
TRBJ1-2,TRBV2,NA,TRBD1,13,TGTGCCAGCAGTTCCGACAGGGTCCTTGGCTACACCTTC,CASSSDRVLGYTF
TRBJ2-5,TRBV6-1,NA,TRBD1,17,TGTGCCAGCAGTGAGGAAACAGGGGCCAGGGGATCTGGGACCCAGTACTTC,CASSEETGARGSGTQYF
TRBJ1-4,TRBV18,NA,TRBD1,16,TGTGCCAGCTCACGTCAATCCGGGACAGCCAATGAAAAACTGTTTTTT,CASSRQSGTANEKLFF
TRBJ2-5,TRBV7-9,NA,TRBD2,16,TGTGCCAGCAGCTCGGTGGGACTAGCGGGGGAAGAGACCCAGTACTTC,CASSSVGLAGEETQYF
TRBJ1-1,TRBV20-1,few,NA,10,TGCAGTGCTCCGGGGGGTATGGCTTTCTTT,CSAPGGMAFF
TRBJ1-5,TRBV7-3,NA,NA,15,TGTGCCAGCAGCTTAGGGGCAGGTAGGGATCAGCCCCAGCATTTT,CASSLGAGRDQPQHF
TRBJ1-4,TRBV5-1,NA,NA,17,TGCGCCAGCAGCTTGGGCTCCCAGGCGCTTGCTAATGAAAAACTGTTTTTT,CASSLGSQALANEKLFF
TRBJ2-2,TRBV29-1,NA,NA,14,TGCAGCGTTGAAGATCGGGTCTACACCGGGGAGCTGTTTTTT,CSVEDRVYTGELFF